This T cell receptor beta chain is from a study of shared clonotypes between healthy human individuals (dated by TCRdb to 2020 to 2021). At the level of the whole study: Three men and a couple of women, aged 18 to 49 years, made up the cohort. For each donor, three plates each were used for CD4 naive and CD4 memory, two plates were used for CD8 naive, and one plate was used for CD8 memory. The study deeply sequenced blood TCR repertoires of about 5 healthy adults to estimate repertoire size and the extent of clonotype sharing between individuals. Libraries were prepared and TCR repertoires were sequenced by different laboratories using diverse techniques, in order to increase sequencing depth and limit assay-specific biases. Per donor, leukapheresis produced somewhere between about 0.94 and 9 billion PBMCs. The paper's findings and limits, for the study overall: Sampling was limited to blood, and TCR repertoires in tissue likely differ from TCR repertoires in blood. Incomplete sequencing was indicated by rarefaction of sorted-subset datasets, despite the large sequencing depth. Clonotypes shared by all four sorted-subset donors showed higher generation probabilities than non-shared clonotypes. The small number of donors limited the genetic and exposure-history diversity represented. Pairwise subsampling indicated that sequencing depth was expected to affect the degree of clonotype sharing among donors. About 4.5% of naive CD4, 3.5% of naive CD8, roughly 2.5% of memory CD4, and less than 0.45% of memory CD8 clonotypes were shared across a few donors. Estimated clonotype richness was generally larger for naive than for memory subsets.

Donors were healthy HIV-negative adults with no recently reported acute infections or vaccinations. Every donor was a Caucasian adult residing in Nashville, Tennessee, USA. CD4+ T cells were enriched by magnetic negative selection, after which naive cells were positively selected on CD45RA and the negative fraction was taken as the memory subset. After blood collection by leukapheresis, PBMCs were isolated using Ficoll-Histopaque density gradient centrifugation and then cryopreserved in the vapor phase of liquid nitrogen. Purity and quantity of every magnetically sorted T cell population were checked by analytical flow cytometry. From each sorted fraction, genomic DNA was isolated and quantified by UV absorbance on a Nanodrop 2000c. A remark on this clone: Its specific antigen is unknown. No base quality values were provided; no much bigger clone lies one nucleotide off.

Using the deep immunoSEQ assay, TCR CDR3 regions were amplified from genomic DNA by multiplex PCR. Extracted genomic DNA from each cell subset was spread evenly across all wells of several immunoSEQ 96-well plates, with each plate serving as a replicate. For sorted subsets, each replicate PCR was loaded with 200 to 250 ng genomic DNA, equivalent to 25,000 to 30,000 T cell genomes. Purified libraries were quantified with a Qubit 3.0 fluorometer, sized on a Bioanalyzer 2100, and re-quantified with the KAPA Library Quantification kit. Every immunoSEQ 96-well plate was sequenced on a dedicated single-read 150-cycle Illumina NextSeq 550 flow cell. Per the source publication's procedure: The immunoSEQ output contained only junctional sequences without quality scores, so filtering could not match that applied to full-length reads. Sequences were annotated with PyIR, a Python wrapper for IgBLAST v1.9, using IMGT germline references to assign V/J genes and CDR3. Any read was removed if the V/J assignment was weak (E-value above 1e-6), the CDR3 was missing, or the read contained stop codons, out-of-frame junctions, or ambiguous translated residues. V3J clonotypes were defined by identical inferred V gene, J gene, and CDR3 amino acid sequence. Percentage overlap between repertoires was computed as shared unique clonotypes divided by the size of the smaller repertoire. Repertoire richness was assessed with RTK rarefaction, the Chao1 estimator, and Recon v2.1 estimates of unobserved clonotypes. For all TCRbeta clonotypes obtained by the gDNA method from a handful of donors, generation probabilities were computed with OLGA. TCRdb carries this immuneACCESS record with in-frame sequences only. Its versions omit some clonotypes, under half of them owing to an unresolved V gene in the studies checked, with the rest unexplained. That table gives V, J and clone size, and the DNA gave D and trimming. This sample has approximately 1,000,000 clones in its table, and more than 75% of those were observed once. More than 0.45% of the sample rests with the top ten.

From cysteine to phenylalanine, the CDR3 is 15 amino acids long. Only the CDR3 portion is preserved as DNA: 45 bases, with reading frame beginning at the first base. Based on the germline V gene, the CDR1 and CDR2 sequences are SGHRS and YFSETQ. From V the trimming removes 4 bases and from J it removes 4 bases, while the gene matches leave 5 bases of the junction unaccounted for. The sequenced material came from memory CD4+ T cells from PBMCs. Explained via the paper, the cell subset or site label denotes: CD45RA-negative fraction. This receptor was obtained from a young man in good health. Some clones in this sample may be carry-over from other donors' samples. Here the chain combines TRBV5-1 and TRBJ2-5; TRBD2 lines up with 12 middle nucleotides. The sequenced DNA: TGCGCCAGCAGCCACGGACTAGCGGGAAGAGAGACCCAGTACTTC. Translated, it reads CASSHGLAGRETQYF.